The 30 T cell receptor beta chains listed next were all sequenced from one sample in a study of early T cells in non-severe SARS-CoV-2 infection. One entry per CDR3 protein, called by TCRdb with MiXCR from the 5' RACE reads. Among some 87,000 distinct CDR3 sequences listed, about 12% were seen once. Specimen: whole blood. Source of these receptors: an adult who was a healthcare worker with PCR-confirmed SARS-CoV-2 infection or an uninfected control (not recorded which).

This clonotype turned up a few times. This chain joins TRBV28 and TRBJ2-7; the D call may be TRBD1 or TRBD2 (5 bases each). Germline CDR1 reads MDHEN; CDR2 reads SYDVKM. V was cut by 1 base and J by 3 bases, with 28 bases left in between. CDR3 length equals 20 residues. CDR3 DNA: TGTGCCAGCAGTTTATCTTGGGCAGGGACGTTCCATACCCAACACTACGAGCAGTACTTC. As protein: CASSLSWAGTFHTQHYEQYF.

The CDR3 reads CASSSGQIIDGELFF. Written as DNA, the CDR3 is TGTGCCAGCAGCTCGGGACAGATTATTGACGGGGAGCTGTTTTTT. The rearrangement joins TRBV5-5 to TRBJ2-2; 7 nucleotides align to TRBD1. J lost 7 bases, V lost 3 bases, and 9 bases had no gene match. The CDR3 loop spans 15 amino acids. Germline V lookup: CDR1 SGHKS, CDR2 YYEKEE (reference sequence).

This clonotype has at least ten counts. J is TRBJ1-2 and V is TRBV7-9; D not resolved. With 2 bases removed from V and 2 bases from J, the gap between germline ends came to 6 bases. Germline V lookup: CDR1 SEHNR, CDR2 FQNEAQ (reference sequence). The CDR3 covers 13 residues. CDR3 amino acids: CASSLLGNYGYTF. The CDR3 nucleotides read TGTGCCAGCAGCTTATTGGGGAACTATGGCTACACCTTC.

This CDR3 reads CSVEASPNYEQYF. The CDR3 DNA is TGCAGCGTTGAAGCTAGCCCTAACTACGAGCAGTACTTC. The V and J genes are TRBV29-1 and TRBJ2-7, with D possibly being TRBD2 (5 bases). V gave up 1 base and J gave up 3 bases, with 10 bases separating them. The CDR3 contains 13 residues. The V gene's germline CDR1 is SQVTM and CDR2 ANQGSEA.

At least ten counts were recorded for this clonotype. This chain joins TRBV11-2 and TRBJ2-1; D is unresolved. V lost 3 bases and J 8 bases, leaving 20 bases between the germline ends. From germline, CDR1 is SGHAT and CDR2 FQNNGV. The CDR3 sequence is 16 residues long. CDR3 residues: CASSFRLMGSRDEQFF. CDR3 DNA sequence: TGTGCCAGCAGCTTCCGTCTTATGGGATCTCGGGATGAGCAGTTCTTC.

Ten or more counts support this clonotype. The CDR3 DNA sequence: TGTGCCAGCAGCCCCCAGGGCCGCGGAGAAAAACTGTTTTTT. Amino acid sequence: CASSPQGRGEKLFF. V gene TRBV9 combines with J gene TRBJ1-4; a weak D match, TRBD1 (5 bases). In germline, CDR1 is SGDLS, CDR2 YYNGEE. The V end lost 4 bases, the J end lost 8 bases, and 15 bases lay between the germline ends. This CDR3 comprises 14 residues.

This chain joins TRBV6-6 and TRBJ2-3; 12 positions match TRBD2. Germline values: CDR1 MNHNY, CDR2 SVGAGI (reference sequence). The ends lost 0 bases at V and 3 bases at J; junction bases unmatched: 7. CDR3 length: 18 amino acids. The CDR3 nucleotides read TGTGCCAGCAGTTACTCACCCGGACTAGCGGGGATTACAGATACGCAGTATTTT. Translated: CASSYSPGLAGITDTQYF.

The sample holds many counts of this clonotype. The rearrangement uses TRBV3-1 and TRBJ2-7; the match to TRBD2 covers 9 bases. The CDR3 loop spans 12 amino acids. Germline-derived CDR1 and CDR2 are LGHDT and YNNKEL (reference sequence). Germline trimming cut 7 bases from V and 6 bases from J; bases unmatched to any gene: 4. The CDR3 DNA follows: TGTGCCAGCAACACAGCGGGGGGCGAGCAGTACTTC. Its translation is CASNTAGGEQYF.

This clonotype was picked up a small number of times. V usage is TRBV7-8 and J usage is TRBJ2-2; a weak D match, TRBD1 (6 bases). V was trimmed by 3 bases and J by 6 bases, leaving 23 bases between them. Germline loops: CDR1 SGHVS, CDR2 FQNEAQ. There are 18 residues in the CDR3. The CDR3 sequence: CASSFTGLGATNAGELFF. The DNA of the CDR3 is TGTGCCAGCAGCTTCACGGGTCTGGGGGCTACAAACGCCGGGGAGCTGTTTTTT.

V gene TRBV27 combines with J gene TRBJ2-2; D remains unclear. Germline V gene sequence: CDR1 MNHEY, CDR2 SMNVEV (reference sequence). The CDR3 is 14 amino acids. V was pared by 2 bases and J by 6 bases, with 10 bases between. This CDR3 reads CASSLSLPSGELFF. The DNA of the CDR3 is TGTGCCAGCAGTTTAAGCCTACCCTCCGGGGAGCTGTTTTTT.

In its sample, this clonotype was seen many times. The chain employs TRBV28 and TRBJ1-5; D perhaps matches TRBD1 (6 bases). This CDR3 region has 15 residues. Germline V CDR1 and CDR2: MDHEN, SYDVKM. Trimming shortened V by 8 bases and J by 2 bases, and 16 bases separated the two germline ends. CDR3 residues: CASGTGGQGNQPQHF. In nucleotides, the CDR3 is TGTGCCAGCGGTACGGGGGGGCAGGGCAATCAGCCCCAGCATTTT.

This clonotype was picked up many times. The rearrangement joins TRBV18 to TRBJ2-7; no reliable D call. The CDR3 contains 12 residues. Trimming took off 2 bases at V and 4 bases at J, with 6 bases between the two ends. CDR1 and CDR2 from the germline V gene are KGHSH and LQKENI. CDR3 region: CASSPTIYEQYF. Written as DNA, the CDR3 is TGTGCCAGCTCACCAACTATTTACGAGCAGTACTTC.

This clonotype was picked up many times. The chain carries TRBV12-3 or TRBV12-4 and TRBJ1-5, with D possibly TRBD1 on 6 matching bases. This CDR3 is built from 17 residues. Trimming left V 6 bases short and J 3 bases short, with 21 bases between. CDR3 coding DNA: TGTGCCAGCAGCTACGCCAGGGGCGATGAATCCAATCAGCCCCAGCATTTT. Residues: CASSYARGDESNQPQHF.

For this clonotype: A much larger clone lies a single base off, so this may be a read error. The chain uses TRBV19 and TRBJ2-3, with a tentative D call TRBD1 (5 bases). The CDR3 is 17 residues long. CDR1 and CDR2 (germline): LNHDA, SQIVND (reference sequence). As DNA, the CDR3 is TGTGCCAGTAGGCCCCTCCACCAGGGTTTTGGTACAGATACGCAGTTTTTT. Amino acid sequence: CASRPLHQGFGTDTQFF.

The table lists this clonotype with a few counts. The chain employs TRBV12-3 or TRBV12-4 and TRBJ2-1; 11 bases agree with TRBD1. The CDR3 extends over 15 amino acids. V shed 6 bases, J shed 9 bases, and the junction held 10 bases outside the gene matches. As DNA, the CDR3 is TGTGCCAGCAGGCAGGGCGGGACAGGGGGGAGTGAGCAGTTCTTC. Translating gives CASRQGGTGGSEQFF.

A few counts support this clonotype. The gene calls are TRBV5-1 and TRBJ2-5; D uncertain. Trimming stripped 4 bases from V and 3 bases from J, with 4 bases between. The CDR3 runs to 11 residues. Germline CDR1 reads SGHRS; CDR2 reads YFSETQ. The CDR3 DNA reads TGCGCCAGCAGCGCGAAAGAGACCCAGTACTTC. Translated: CASSAKETQYF.

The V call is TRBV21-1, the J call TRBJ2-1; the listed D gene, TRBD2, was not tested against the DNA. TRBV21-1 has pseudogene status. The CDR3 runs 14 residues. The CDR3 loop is CASSSPSGDGEQFF. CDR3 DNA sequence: TGTGCCAGCAGCAGTCCCAGCGGGGATGGTGAGCAGTTCTTC.

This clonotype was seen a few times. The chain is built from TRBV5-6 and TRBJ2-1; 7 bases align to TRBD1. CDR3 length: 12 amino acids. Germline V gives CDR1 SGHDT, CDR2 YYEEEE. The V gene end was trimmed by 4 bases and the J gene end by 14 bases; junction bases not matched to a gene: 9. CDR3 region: CASSADRVRKFF. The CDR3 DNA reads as TGTGCCAGCAGCGCCGACAGGGTCCGGAAGTTCTTC. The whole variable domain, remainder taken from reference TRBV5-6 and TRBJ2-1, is DAGVTQSPTHLIKTRGQQVTLRCSPKSGHDTVSWYQQALGQGPQFIFQYYEEEERQRGNFPDRFSGHQFPNYSSELNVNALLLGDSALYLCASSADRVRKFFGPGTRLTVL.

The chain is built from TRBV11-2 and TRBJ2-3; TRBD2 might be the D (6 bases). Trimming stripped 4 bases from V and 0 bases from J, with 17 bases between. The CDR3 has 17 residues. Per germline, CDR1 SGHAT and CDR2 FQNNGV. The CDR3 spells CASSSRGGAVSTDTQYF. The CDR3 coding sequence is TGTGCCAGCAGCTCTCGAGGAGGGGCCGTCAGCACAGATACGCAGTATTTT.

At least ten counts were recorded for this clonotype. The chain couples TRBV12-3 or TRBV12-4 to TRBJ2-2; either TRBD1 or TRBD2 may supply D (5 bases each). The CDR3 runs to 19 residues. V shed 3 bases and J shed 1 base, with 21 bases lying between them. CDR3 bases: TGTGCCAGCAGTTTTGGTCCCAGTTGGGGACCCCTGAACACCGGGGAGCTGTTTTTT. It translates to CASSFGPSWGPLNTGELFF.

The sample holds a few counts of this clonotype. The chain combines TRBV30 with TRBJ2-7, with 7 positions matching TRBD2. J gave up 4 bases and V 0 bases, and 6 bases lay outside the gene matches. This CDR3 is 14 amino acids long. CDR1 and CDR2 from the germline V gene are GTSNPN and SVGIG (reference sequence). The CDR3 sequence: CAWSVGGGLYEQYF. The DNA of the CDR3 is TGTGCCTGGAGTGTAGGCGGGGGACTTTACGAGCAGTACTTC.

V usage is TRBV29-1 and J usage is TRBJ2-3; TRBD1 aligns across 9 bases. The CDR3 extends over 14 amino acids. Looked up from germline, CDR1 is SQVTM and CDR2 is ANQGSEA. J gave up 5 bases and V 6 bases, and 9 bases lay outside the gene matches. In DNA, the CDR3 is TGCAGCGTCCGAGGACAGGGGAAAGGAGATACGCAGTATTTT. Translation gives CSVRGQGKGDTQYF.

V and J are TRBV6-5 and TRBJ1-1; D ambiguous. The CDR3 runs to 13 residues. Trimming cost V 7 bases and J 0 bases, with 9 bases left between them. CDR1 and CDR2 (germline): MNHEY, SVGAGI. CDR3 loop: CASKRSMNTEAFF. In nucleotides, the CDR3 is TGTGCCAGCAAGAGGTCCATGAACACTGAAGCTTTCTTT.

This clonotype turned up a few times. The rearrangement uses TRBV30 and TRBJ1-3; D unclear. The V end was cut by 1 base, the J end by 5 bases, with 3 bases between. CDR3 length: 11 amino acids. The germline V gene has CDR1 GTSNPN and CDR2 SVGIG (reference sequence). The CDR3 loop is CAWSDRNTIYF. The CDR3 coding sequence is TGTGCCTGGAGTGACCGAAACACCATATATTTT.

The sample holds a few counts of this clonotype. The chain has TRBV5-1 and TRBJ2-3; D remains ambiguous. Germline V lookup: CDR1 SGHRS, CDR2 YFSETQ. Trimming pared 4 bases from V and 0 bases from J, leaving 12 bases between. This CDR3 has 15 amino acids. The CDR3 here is CASSLDGTSTDTQYF. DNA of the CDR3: TGCGCCAGCAGCCTGGACGGTACTAGCACAGATACGCAGTATTTT.

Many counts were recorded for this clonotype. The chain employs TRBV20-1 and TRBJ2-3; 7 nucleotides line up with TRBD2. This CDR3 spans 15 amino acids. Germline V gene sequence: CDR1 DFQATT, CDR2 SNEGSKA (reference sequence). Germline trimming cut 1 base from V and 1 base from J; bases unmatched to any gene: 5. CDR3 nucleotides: TGCAGTGCTAGAGGCGAGCGGGGAGGCACAGATACGCAGTATTTT. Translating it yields CSARGERGGTDTQYF.

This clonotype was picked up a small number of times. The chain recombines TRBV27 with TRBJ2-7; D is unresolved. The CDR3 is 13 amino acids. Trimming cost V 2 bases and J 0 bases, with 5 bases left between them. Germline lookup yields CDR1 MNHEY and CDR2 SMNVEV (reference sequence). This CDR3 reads CASSLRDSYEQYF. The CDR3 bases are TGTGCCAGCAGTTTAAGGGACTCCTACGAGCAGTACTTC.

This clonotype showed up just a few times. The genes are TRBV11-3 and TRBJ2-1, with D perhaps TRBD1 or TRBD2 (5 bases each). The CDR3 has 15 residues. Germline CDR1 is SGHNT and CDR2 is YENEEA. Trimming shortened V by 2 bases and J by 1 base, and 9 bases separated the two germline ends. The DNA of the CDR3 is TGTGCCAGCAGCTTAACTGGGGGATCCTACAATGAGCAGTTCTTC. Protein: CASSLTGGSYNEQFF.

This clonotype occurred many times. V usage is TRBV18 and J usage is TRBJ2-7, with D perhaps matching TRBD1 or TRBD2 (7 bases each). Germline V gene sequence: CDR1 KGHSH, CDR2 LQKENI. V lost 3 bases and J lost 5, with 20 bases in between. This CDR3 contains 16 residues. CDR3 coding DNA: TGTGCCAGCTCACCCAACCCAGGGGGGGTTGGGAACGAGCAGTACTTC. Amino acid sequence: CASSPNPGGVGNEQYF.

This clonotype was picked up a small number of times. The CDR3 spells CASSLDRGYTGELFF. DNA of the CDR3: TGTGCCAGCAGTTTGGACAGGGGGTACACCGGGGAGCTGTTTTTT. The chain combines TRBV12-3 or TRBV12-4 with TRBJ2-2; 10 nucleotides line up with TRBD1. The CDR3 has 15 amino acids. Trimming took 3 bases from V and 3 from J; bases not matched to a gene: 1.